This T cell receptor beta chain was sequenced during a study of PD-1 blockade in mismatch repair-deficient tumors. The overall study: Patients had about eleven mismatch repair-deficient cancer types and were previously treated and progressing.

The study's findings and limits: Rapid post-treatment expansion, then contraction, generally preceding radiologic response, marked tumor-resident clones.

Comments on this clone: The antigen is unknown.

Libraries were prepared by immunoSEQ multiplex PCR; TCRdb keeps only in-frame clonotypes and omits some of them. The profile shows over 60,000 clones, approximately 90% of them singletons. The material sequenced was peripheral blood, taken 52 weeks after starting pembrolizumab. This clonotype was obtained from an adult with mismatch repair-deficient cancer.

As DNA, the CDR3 is TGTGCCAGCAGCTTGGATCAGGGTATCTATGGCTACACCTTC. It is translated as CASSLDQGIYGYTF. This chain links TRBV5-4 with TRBJ1-2; a weak D match, TRBD1 (5 bases). Trimming removed 0 bases from V and 4 bases from J, with 10 bases in between. The CDR3 runs to 14 residues. Germline V gene data show CDR1 as SGHNT and CDR2 as YYREEE (reference sequence).